This record covers a single TCR beta chain. Its antigen is undetermined. The sample belongs to a study of pediatric ulcerative colitis. J lost 5 bases, V lost 8 bases, and 14 bases had no gene match. The CDR3 is 15 amino acids. Germline V gives CDR1 SEHNR, CDR2 FQNEAQ (reference sequence). The repertoire was sequenced with immunoSEQ multiplex PCR; TCRdb's copy has only in-frame clones and lacks some. Here the sample spans around 64,000 clones, roughly nine tenths being singletons. Overall study findings and caveats: Repertoires came from total lymphocyte DNA, so rare subsets like regulatory T cells may be missed.

Specimen: blood. The clonotype originates from a boy younger than 18 with severe ulcerative colitis. V gene TRBV7-9 combines with J gene TRBJ2-7; 8 bases agree with TRBD2. The CDR3 DNA reads TGTGCCAGCGGGAGCGGGAGATCGGGTCTGAACGAGCAGTACTTC. It is translated as CASGSGRSGLNEQYF.